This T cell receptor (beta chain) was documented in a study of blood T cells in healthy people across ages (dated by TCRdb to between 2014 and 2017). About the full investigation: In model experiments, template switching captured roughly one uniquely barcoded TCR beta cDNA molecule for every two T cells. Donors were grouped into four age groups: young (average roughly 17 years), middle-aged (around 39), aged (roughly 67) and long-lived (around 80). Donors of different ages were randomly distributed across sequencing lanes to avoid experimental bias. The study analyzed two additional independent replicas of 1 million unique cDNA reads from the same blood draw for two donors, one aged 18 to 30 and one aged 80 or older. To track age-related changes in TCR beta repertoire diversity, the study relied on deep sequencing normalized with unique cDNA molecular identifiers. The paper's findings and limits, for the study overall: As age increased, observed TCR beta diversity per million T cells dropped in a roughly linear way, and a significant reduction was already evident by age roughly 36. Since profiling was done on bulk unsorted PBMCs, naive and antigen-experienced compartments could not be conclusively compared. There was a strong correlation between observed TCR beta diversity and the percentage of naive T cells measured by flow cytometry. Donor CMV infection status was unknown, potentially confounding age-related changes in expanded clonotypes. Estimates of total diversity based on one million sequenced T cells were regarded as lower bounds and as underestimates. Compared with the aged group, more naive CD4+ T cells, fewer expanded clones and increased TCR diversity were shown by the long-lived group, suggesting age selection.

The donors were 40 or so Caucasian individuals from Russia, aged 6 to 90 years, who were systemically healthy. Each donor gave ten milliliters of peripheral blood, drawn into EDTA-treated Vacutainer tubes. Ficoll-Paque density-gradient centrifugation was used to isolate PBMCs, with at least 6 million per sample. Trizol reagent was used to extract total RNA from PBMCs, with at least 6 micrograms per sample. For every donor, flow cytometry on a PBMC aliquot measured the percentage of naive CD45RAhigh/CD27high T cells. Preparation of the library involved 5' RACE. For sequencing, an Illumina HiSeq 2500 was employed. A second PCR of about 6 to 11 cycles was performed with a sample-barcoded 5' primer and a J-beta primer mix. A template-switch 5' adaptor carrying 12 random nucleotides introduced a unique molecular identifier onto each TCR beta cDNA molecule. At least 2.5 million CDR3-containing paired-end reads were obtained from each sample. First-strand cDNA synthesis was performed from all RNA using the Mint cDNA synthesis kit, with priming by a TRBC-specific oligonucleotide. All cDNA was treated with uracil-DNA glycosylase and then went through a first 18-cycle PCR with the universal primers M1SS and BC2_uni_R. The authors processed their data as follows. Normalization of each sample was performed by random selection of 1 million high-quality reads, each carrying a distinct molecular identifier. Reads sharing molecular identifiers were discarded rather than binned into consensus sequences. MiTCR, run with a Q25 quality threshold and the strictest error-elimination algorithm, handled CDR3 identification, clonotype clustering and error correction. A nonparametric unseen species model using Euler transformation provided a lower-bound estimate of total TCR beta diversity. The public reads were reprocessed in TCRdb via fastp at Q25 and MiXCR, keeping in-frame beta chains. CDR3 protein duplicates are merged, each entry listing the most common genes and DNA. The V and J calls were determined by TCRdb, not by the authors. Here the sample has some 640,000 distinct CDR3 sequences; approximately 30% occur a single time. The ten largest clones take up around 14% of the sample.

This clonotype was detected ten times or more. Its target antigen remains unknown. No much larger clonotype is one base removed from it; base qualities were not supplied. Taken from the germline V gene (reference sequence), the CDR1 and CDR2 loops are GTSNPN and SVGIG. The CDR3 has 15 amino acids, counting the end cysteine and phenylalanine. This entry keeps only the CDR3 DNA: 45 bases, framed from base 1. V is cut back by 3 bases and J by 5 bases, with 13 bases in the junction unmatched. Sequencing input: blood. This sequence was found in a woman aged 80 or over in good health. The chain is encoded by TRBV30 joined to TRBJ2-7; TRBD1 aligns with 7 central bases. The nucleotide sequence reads TGTGCCTGGAGCCTAAAGGGGGCCCCTCGCCACGAGCAGTACTTC. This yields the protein CAWSLKGAPRHEQYF.